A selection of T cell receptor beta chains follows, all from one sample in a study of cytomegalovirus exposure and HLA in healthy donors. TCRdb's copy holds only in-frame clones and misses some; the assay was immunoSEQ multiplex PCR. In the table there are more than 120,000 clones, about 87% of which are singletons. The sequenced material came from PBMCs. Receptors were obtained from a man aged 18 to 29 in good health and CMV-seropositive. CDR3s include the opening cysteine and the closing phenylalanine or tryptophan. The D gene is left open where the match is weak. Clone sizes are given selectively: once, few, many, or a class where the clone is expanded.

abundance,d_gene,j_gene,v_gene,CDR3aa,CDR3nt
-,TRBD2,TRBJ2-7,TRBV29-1,CSAAGLAGYEQYF,TGCAGCGCCGCGGGACTAGCGGGTTACGAGCAGTACTTC
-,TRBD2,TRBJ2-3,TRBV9,CASSSGALIDTQYF,TGTGCCAGCAGTAGCGGGGCCCTTATTGATACGCAGTATTTT
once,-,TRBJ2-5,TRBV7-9,CASSGTPGDEETQYF,TGTGCCAGCAGCGGTACTCCGGGGGACGAAGAGACCCAGTACTTC
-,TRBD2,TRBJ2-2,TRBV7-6,CASSLRTDPGLAGAGELFF,TGTGCCAGCAGCTTAAGGACAGACCCGGGACTAGCGGGGGCCGGGGAGCTGTTTTTT
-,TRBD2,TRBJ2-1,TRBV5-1,CASSLDAGGPGNEQFF,TGCGCCAGCAGCTTGGATGCGGGGGGGCCAGGCAATGAGCAGTTCTTC
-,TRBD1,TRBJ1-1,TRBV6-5,CASSLGQGSEAFF,TGTGCCAGCAGTTTGGGACAGGGGAGTGAAGCTTTCTTT
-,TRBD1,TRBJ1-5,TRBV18,CASSQTGGAQPQHF,TGTGCCAGCTCACAGACAGGGGGGGCTCAGCCCCAGCATTTT
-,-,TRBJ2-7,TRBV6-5,CASSYGSYDPWYF,TGTGCCAGCAGTTACGGTAGCTACGACCCTTGGTACTTC
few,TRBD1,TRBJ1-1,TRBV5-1,CASQGQGAYGTEAFF,TGCGCCAGCCAGGGACAGGGGGCATATGGGACTGAAGCTTTCTTT
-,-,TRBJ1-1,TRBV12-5,CASGLAKTENTEAFF,TGTGCTAGTGGTTTGGCAAAAACAGAGAACACTGAAGCTTTCTTT
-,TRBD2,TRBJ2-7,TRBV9,CASSVGSGTSGTYEQYF,TGTGCCAGCAGCGTTGGATCCGGGACTAGCGGAACCTACGAGCAGTACTTC
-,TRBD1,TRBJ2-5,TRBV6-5,CASRWDRKQETQYF,TGTGCCAGCAGATGGGACAGGAAACAAGAGACCCAGTACTTC
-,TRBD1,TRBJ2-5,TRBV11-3,CASSKWTGRETQYF,TGTGCCAGCAGCAAATGGACAGGGAGGGAGACCCAGTACTTC
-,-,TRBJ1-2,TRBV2,CASSEVSPGLGYTF,TGTGCCAGCAGTGAAGTCTCTCCAGGGCTTGGCTACACCTTC
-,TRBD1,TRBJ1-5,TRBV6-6,CASSRDRDSNQPQHF,TGTGCCAGCAGCCGGGACAGGGATAGCAATCAGCCCCAGCATTTT
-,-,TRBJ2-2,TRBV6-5,CASKVGSRNTGELFF,TGTGCCAGCAAGGTGGGCAGCCGAAACACCGGGGAGCTGTTTTTT
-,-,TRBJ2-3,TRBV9,CASNSVPDYRYTQYF,TGTGCCAGCAACAGCGTACCGGACTACAGATACACGCAGTATTTT
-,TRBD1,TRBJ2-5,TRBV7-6,CASSLGQGARETQYF,TGTGCCAGCAGCTTAGGTCAGGGGGCAAGGGAGACCCAGTACTTC
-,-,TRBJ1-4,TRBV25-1,CASSDLSTTNEKLFF,TGTGCCAGCAGTGACCTGAGTACAACTAATGAAAAACTGTTTTTT
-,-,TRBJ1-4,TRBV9,CASSATSATNEKLFF,TGTGCCAGCAGCGCAACAAGCGCAACTAATGAAAAACTGTTTTTT
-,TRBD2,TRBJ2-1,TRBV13,CASSWTSRNEQFF,TGTGCCAGCAGTTGGACTAGTAGGAATGAGCAGTTCTTC
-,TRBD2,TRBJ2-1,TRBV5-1,CASSLSGSGGVYNEQFF,TGCGCCAGCAGCTTAAGTGGCTCGGGAGGGGTCTACAATGAGCAGTTCTTC
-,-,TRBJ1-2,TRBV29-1,CSAEDSLYGYTF,TGCAGCGCTGAGGACAGCCTATATGGCTACACCTTC
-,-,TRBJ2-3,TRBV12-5,CASGLSRTFPDTQYF,TGTGCTAGTGGTTTGTCTCGGACATTCCCAGATACGCAGTATTTT
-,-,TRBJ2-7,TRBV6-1,CASSPLYEQYF,TGTGCCAGCAGCCCACTCTACGAGCAGTACTTC
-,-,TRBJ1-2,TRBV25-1,CASRKDSPGYTF,TGTGCCAGCCGAAAGGACAGCCCGGGCTACACCTTC
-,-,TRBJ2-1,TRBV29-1,CSVEDLAREQFF,TGCAGCGTTGAAGATCTCGCCAGGGAGCAGTTCTTC
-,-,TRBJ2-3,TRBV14,CASSQVQIGVFFASTDTQYF,TGTGCCAGCAGCCAAGTACAGATAGGGGTGTTCTTCGCTAGCACAGATACGCAGTATTTT
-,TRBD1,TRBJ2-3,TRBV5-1,CASSSYPGQGTDTQYF,TGCGCCAGCAGCTCATACCCGGGACAGGGAACAGATACGCAGTATTTT
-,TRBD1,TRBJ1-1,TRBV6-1,CASLRDRVKTEAFF,TGTGCCAGCCTCCGGGACAGGGTAAAGACTGAAGCTTTCTTT
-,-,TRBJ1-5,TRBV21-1,CASSKPPWGHEIPQHF,TGTGCCAGCAGCAAGCCTCCTTGGGGACATGAGATTCCCCAGCATTTT
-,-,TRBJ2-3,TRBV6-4,CASSDEEHTDTQYF,TGTGCCAGCAGTGACGAGGAACACACAGATACGCAGTATTTT
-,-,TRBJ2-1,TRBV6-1,CASSENPSSYNEQFF,TGTGCCAGCAGTGAAAACCCGAGCTCCTACAATGAGCAGTTCTTC
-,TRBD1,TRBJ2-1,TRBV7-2,CASIPPPGQGSYNEQFF,TGTGCCAGCATCCCCCCGCCGGGACAGGGAAGTTACAATGAGCAGTTCTTC
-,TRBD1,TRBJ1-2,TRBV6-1,CASSGTGVHYGYTF,TGTGCCAGCAGTGGAACAGGGGTTCACTATGGCTACACCTTC
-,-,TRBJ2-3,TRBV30,CAWSVTGTDTQYF,TGTGCCTGGAGTGTGACAGGCACAGATACGCAGTATTTT
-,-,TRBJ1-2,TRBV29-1,CSAGQFKGYTF,TGCAGCGCTGGACAGTTCAAAGGCTACACCTTC
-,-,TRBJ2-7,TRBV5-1,CASSSNYEQYF,TGCGCCAGCAGCTCTAACTACGAGCAGTACTTC
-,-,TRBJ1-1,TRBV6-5,CASSYSQGRNTEAFF,TGTGCCAGCAGTTACTCACAGGGCCGGAACACTGAAGCTTTCTTT
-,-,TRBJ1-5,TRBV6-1,CASSESGPRVSNQPQHF,TGTGCCAGCAGTGAATCAGGCCCCAGAGTGAGCAATCAGCCCCAGCATTTT
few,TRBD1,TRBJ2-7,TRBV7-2,CASSSTWDRAYEQYF,TGTGCCAGCAGCTCGACCTGGGACAGGGCCTACGAGCAGTACTTC
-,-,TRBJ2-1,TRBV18,CASSPNRYNEQFF,TGTGCCAGCTCACCAAACAGATACAATGAGCAGTTCTTC
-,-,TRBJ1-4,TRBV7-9,CASSSTGANEKLFF,TGTGCCAGCAGCTCGACAGGAGCGAATGAAAAACTGTTTTTT
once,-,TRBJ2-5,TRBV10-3,CAISQSRGETQYF,TGTGCCATCAGTCAATCTAGGGGGGAGACCCAGTACTTC
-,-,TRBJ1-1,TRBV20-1,CSAQGSREAFF,TGCAGTGCCCAGGGGAGTAGGGAAGCTTTCTTT
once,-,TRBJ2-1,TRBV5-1,CASSLTPGEQFF,TGCGCCAGCAGCTTGACACCAGGGGAGCAGTTCTTC
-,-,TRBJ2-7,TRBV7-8,CASSHGLASWSEQYF,TGTGCCAGCAGCCACGGATTAGCATCTTGGTCCGAGCAGTACTTC
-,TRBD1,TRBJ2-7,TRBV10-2,CASSKPGQPYEQYF,TGCGCCAGCAGTAAACCGGGACAGCCCTACGAGCAGTACTTC
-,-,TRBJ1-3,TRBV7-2,CASSRDGRRSGNTIYF,TGTGCCAGCAGCCGGGACGGGAGGCGGTCTGGAAACACCATATATTTT
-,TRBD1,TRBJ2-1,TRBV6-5,CASSYFNRQGRDEQFF,TGTGCCAGCAGTTACTTCAACAGACAGGGGCGTGATGAGCAGTTCTTC
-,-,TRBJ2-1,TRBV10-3,CAISELQRQFF,TGTGCCATCAGTGAATTACAGAGGCAGTTCTTC
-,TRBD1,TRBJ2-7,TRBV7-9,CASSFDRGFEQYF,TGTGCCAGCAGCTTCGACAGGGGGTTCGAGCAGTACTTC
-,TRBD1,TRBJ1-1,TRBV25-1,CASSEMRQGPEAFF,TGTGCCAGCAGTGAAATGAGACAGGGCCCTGAAGCTTTCTTT
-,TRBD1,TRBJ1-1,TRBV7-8,CASSLGQGPLNTEAFF,TGTGCCAGCAGCTTAGGACAGGGCCCCTTGAACACTGAAGCTTTCTTT
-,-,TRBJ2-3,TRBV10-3,CAISEERLPEGTQYF,TGTGCCATCAGTGAGGAGCGACTCCCCGAGGGTACGCAGTATTTT
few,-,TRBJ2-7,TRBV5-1,CASTTVPTYEQYF,TGCGCCAGCACCACGGTCCCTACGTACGAGCAGTACTTC
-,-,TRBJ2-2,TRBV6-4,CASSDVGGGTGELFF,TGTGCCAGCAGTGACGTCGGCGGCGGCACCGGGGAGCTGTTTTTT
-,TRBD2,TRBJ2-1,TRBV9,CASSVVSGGNEQFF,TGTGCCAGCAGCGTAGTAAGCGGGGGGAATGAGCAGTTCTTC
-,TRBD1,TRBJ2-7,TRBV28,CASSHSTTGDNYEQYF,TGTGCCAGCAGTCATTCGACAACAGGGGACAACTACGAGCAGTACTTC